This T cell receptor beta chain was recovered during a study of cytomegalovirus exposure and HLA in healthy donors. This CDR3 is 12 amino acids long. Germline CDR1 reads MGHRA; CDR2 reads YSYEKL. Trimming removed 2 bases at V and 6 bases at J, with 8 bases between. Regarding this clone: The target antigen is unknown.

Primers: 60 Vbeta forward and 13 Jbeta reverse. Sequencing used immunoSEQ multiplex PCR; TCRdb keeps in-frame clones, though not all of them. The profile covers over 85,000 clones, with approximately 65% appearing a single time and roughly 2.2% taken by the ten largest. Notes on the study in general: It was reportedly the case that the classifier diagnosed cytomegalovirus status with high specificity and sensitivity. A later analysis by the authors found several of the most significant clusters apparently linked to common viral pathogens. Relative to the approximately 680-donor mean, N-insertions were reportedly fewer in an Asian-associated ancestry cluster in a later analysis. There were some public TCRs occurring in many donors, but most TCR sequences were rare.

This receptor was taken from a man aged 25-45 years in good health and CMV-seronegative. Sequenced sample: PBMCs. The rearrangement joins TRBV4-1 to TRBJ2-7; D gene uncertain. CDR3 nucleotide sequence: TGCGCCAGCAGCCAATTCGAGCGCGAGCAGTACTTC. Amino acids: CASSQFEREQYF.